Following are 28 T cell receptor beta chains from one sample sequenced in a study of CD4+ T cells in melanoma. Profiled with immunoSEQ multiplex PCR; TCRdb holds only in-frame clones, not every one. This repertoire shows some 10,000 clones, about 67% found once; its top ten account for about 12%. Sequencing input: cells from a culture (not recorded whether cultured in vitro). The source of these receptors is a human donor with melanoma.

This chain joins TRBV7-8 and TRBJ2-1; weak D call: TRBD1 (5 bases). Trimming took off 7 bases at V and 10 bases at J, with 17 bases between the two ends. The CDR3 consists of 13 residues. The germline gives CDR1 SGHVS, CDR2 FQNEAQ. CDR3 DNA sequence: TGTGCCAGCACCAATTGGGGCCCCGGGGAGCAGTTCTTC. This gives the protein CASTNWGPGEQFF. The full variable domain, completed using reference TRBV7-8 and TRBJ2-1, is GAGVSQSPRYKVAKRGQDVALRCDPISGHVSLFWYQQALGQGPEFLTYFQNEAQLDKSGLPSDRFFAERPEGSVSTLKIQRTQQEDSAVYLCASTNWGPGEQFFGPGTRLTVL.

A few counts support this clone. The gene calls are TRBV27 and TRBJ1-1, with 9 bases aligning to TRBD1. The CDR3 contains 16 residues. Germline trimming cut 8 bases from V and 4 bases from J; bases unmatched to any gene: 14. Per the germline V gene, CDR1 is MNHEY and CDR2 is SMNVEV (reference sequence). This chain's CDR3 is CASSPGDRVRGTEAFF. In DNA form, the CDR3 reads TGTGCCAGCTCCCCGGGGGACAGGGTAAGGGGCACTGAAGCTTTCTTT.

The rearrangement uses TRBV14 and TRBJ2-1; D tentatively fits TRBD1 or TRBD2 (6 bases each). This CDR3 spans 15 amino acids. Per germline, CDR1 SGHDN and CDR2 FVKESK. Trimming stripped 1 base from V and 7 bases from J, with 14 bases between. In DNA, the CDR3 is TGTGCCAGCAGCCAAGGAGCCGGGGGCGGGAATGAGCAGTTCTTC. Protein: CASSQGAGGGNEQFF.

V usage is TRBV6-5 and J usage is TRBJ2-7, with D unclear. Germline V CDR1 and CDR2: MNHEY, SVGAGI. V lost 8 bases, J lost 0 bases, and 14 bases lay in between. The CDR3 loop spans 14 amino acids. For the CDR3, the DNA is TGTGCCAGCCGTCGGCAGGCCGACTCCTACGAGCAGTACTTC. Translated, it gives CASRRQADSYEQYF.

About this clone itself: The junction shows a germline mismatch at one end, possibly a read error. The chain uses TRBV6-5 and TRBJ1-5; TRBD1 matches 7 bases. CDR1 is MNHEY, CDR2 SVGAGI, per germline. This CDR3 spans 14 amino acids. The CDR3 here is CAISDSTGYQPQHF. In DNA, the CDR3 is TGTGCCATCAGTGACTCGACAGGGTATCAGCCCCAGCATTTT.

V is TRBV4-1 and J is TRBJ2-1, with 9 bases that match TRBD2. Germline V gene lookup returns CDR1 MGHRA and CDR2 YSYEKL. V gave up 5 bases and J gave up 6 bases; unmatched junction bases: 8. The CDR3 extends over 15 amino acids. CDR3 sequence reads: CASSEPSGGSNEQFF. For the CDR3, the DNA is TGCGCCAGCAGCGAACCGAGCGGGGGGAGCAATGAGCAGTTCTTC.

The chain employs TRBV7-4 and TRBJ2-3; D is perhaps TRBD1 (5 bases). V was pared by 6 bases and J by 11 bases, with 15 bases between. Germline V gives CDR1 SGHVT, CDR2 SQSDAQ. The CDR3 spans 12 residues. The CDR3 sequence: CASSSQGGRQYF. CDR3 nucleotide sequence: TGTGCCAGCAGTTCCCAGGGTGGAAGGCAGTATTTT.

The V and J genes are TRBV15 and TRBJ1-1; TRBD1 is a possible D gene (5 bases). Looked up from germline, CDR1 is LNHNV and CDR2 is YYDKDF (reference sequence). Between the trimmed V and J ends, which lost 1 base and 1 base, there was a span of 7 bases. The CDR3 runs 14 residues. The CDR3 DNA is TGTGCCACCAGCAGAGGGGGGTGGAACACTGAAGCTTTCTTT. This codes for CATSRGGWNTEAFF.

The chain couples TRBV6-1 to TRBJ1-2; 10 positions match TRBD1. CDR3 size: 15 residues. CDR1 and CDR2 (germline): MNHNS, SASEGT. V was pared by 10 bases and J by 4 bases, with 12 bases of the junction left unmatched. The DNA of the CDR3 is TGTGCCATCATATCCCGGGACAGGGGTGGCTATGGCTACACCTTC. Its translation: CAIISRDRGGYGYTF.

The chain employs TRBV18 and TRBJ1-4; the D is unclear. Trimming left V 4 bases short and J 0 bases short, with 6 bases between. CDR3 length: 14 residues. Germline assignment: CDR1 KGHSH and CDR2 LQKENI. DNA of the CDR3: TGTGCCAGCTCACTAGTGGCAACTAATGAAAAACTGTTTTTT. It codes for CASSLVATNEKLFF.

This chain connects TRBV18 to TRBJ2-7, with D tentatively TRBD1 (6 bases). The CDR3 is 15 amino acids. Trimming removed 3 bases from V and 3 bases from J, with 15 bases in between. Germline loops: CDR1 KGHSH, CDR2 LQKENI. CDR3 sequence reads: CASSPPGQGGYEQYF. DNA for the CDR3: TGTGCCAGCTCACCCCCGGGGCAAGGGGGCTACGAGCAGTACTTC.

This clone has a single count. The chain is built from TRBV12-5 and TRBJ2-3, with 10 bases lining up with TRBD2. This CDR3 has 15 amino acids. V gave up 1 base and J gave up 4 bases; unmatched junction bases: 2. Germline lookup yields CDR1 LGHNT and CDR2 FRNRAP. CDR3 sequence reads: CASGLELAGADTQYF. The CDR3, as DNA: TGTGCTAGTGGTTTGGAGCTAGCGGGGGCAGATACGCAGTATTTT.

CDR3 sequence reads: CASLSRDRTLNEQFF. DNA of the CDR3: TGTGCCAGTTTGAGCCGGGACAGAACTCTCAATGAGCAGTTCTTC. The chain has TRBV6-7 and TRBJ2-1; 7 bases are shared with TRBD1. TRBV6-7 is designated an ORF whose function remains uncertain. This CDR3 contains 15 residues. The junction had 14 bases not matched to a gene; V was cut back by 9 bases and J by 6 bases.

V usage is TRBV4-2 and J usage is TRBJ2-5, with TRBD2 matching 11 bases. J gave up 5 bases and V 5 bases, and 10 bases lay outside the gene matches. The CDR3 is made up of 16 amino acids. Germline V lookup: CDR1 LGHNA, CDR2 YNFKEQ. In DNA form, the CDR3 reads TGTGCCAGCAGCTTTCCTAGCGGGGGGCTTGAGGAGACCCAGTACTTC. This sequence encodes CASSFPSGGLEETQYF.

V usage is TRBV4-1 and J usage is TRBJ1-4; a weak D match, TRBD1 (5 bases). Germline CDR1 is MGHRA and CDR2 is YSYEKL. The CDR3 covers 15 residues. V was cut by 1 base and J by 7 bases, with 13 bases left in between. CDR3 nucleotide sequence: TGCGCCAGCAGCCAAGTAGCTGGGGGAGGTGAAAAACTGTTTTTT. This codes for CASSQVAGGGEKLFF.

This clone has just a few counts. The rearrangement uses TRBV19 and TRBJ1-5; D not resolved. CDR3 length: 12 residues. Germline values: CDR1 LNHDA, CDR2 SQIVND (reference sequence). Trimming took off 5 bases at V and 7 bases at J, with 9 bases between the two ends. CDR3 loop: CASSVGWQPQHF. CDR3 DNA sequence: TGTGCCAGTAGTGTGGGGTGGCAGCCCCAGCATTTT.

The rearrangement uses TRBV7-8 and TRBJ1-1, with TRBD1 matching 7 bases. This CDR3 contains 14 residues. Germline V lookup: CDR1 SGHVS, CDR2 FQNEAQ. Trimming took 5 bases from V and 2 from J; bases not matched to a gene: 5. The CDR3 loop is CASSMTGPNTEAFF. CDR3 DNA: TGTGCCAGCAGCATGACAGGGCCCAACACTGAAGCTTTCTTT.

V usage is TRBV7-3 and J usage is TRBJ2-1; 7 positions agree with TRBD1. CDR1 and CDR2 (germline): SGHTA, FQGTGA. Trimming removed 5 bases from V and 3 bases from J; junction bases left unmatched: 10. The CDR3 runs 16 residues. This chain's CDR3 is CASSPQQGLGYNEQFF. CDR3 DNA sequence: TGTGCCAGCAGCCCCCAACAGGGGCTGGGCTACAATGAGCAGTTCTTC.

The chain employs TRBV19 and TRBJ1-4; unclear D gene. V was shortened by 4 bases and J by 6 bases, with 15 bases between the two germline ends. The CDR3 consists of 15 residues. Germline-derived CDR1 and CDR2 are LNHDA and SQIVND (reference sequence). The DNA of the CDR3 is TGTGCCAGTAGTAGCATACAGCTCGCTGATGAAAAACTGTTTTTT. As protein: CASSSIQLADEKLFF.

V and J are TRBV5-6 and TRBJ2-3; tentatively, D is TRBD1 (6 bases). CDR3 size: 13 residues. V was pared by 2 bases and J by 4 bases, with 8 bases between. CDR1 is SGHDT and CDR2 is YYEEEE in the germline V gene. CDR3 sequence reads: CASSFTGPDTQYF. Here the CDR3 DNA reads TGTGCCAGCAGCTTCACAGGGCCAGATACGCAGTATTTT.

The chain uses TRBV7-9 and TRBJ1-1, with D tentatively TRBD1 (5 bases). The germline V gene has CDR1 SEHNR and CDR2 FQNEAQ (reference sequence). V was clipped by 5 bases and J by 7 bases, with 14 bases between them. The CDR3 contains 13 residues. The CDR3 loop is CASSETAPSEAFF. Written as DNA, the CDR3 is TGTGCCAGCAGCGAGACAGCGCCCAGTGAAGCTTTCTTT. Filled out from reference TRBV7-9 and TRBJ1-1, the complete variable domain reads DTGVSQNPRHKITKRGQNVTFRCDPISEHNRLYWYRQTLGQGPEFLTYFQNEAQLEKSRLLSDRFSAERPKGSFSTLEIQRTEQGDSAMYLCASSETAPSEAFFGQGTRLTVV.

Turning to this clone: One end of the junction is discordant with germline, which a read error may explain. The chain employs TRBV7-7 and TRBJ2-2; D is possibly TRBD1 (6 bases). The CDR3 has 17 amino acids. Per germline, CDR1 SSHAT and CDR2 FNYEAQ (reference sequence). The CDR3 bases are TGTGCTAGCAGCTTATCCAGGGGCAACACGAACACCGGGGAGCTGTTTTTT. Residues: CASSLSRGNTNTGELFF.

This clone was detected a few times. The chain recombines TRBV7-9 with TRBJ2-7; D uncertain. The V end lost 5 bases, the J end lost 3 bases, and 8 bases lay between the germline ends. The V gene's germline CDR1 is SEHNR and CDR2 FQNEAQ (reference sequence). This CDR3 is 12 amino acids long. Here the CDR3 reads CASSPTDYEQYF. DNA for the CDR3: TGTGCCAGCAGCCCGACGGACTACGAGCAGTACTTC.

The CDR3 nucleotides are TGCGCCAGCAGCCAAGAATCACTCTCGGGGTTTGGGGATACGCAGTATTTT. It encodes CASSQESLSGFGDTQYF. The V call is TRBV4-1, the J call TRBJ2-3; a possible D gene is TRBD2 (5 bases). The V end was cut by 0 bases, the J end by 6 bases, with 19 bases between. The CDR3 is 17 residues long. Germline V gives CDR1 MGHRA, CDR2 YSYEKL.

This sequence joins TRBV6-1 and TRBJ1-1; D is uncertain. The CDR3 length is 14 residues. Looked up from germline, CDR1 is MNHNS and CDR2 is SASEGT. Trimming took 4 bases from V and 5 from J, leaving 14 bases between them. In DNA form, the CDR3 reads TGTGCCAGCAGTGCTTTATTGGGCGAAACTGAAGCTTTCTTT. Its translation: CASSALLGETEAFF.

The CDR3 loop reads CASRQSYEQYF. CDR3 nucleotides: TGTGCCAGCAGGCAGTCCTACGAGCAGTACTTC. The chain employs TRBV2 and TRBJ2-7; D is ambiguous. Trimming shortened V by 6 bases and J by 1 base, and 4 bases separated the two germline ends. The CDR3 covers 11 residues. Per the germline V gene, CDR1 is SNHLY and CDR2 is FYNNEI.

V gene TRBV5-4 combines with J gene TRBJ2-1, with 7 bases matching TRBD1. V lost 7 bases, J lost 3 bases, and 4 bases stayed unmatched. CDR3 size: 13 residues. The germline gives CDR1 SGHNT, CDR2 YYREEE (reference sequence). The CDR3 here is CASHTGVYNEQFF. The DNA of the CDR3 is TGTGCCAGCCATACAGGGGTCTACAATGAGCAGTTCTTC.

V usage is TRBV6-5 and J usage is TRBJ2-7; D assignment may be TRBD1 or TRBD2 (5 bases each). V lost 5 bases, J lost 5 bases, and 19 bases lay in between. Per the germline V gene, CDR1 is MNHEY and CDR2 is SVGAGI. The CDR3 is made up of 15 amino acids. The chain's CDR3 is CASSAAGAAADEQYF. The CDR3 DNA reads TGTGCCAGCAGTGCCGCCGGGGCCGCGGCTGACGAGCAGTACTTC.